This entry lists 10 T cell receptor beta chains sequenced from one sample in a study of cytomegalovirus exposure and HLA in healthy donors. Primers: 60 Vbeta forward and 13 Jbeta reverse. Profiled with immunoSEQ multiplex PCR; TCRdb holds only in-frame clones, not every one. The sample has roughly 120,000 clones, roughly 74% seen once. What was sequenced was PBMCs. All receptors derive from a man aged 35-49 years in good health and CMV-seronegative.

This rearrangement joins TRBV11-1 to TRBJ2-3, with 9 bases that match TRBD2. CDR3 size: 14 residues. The trim removed 10 bases at V and 2 bases at J, leaving 7 bases unmatched. Germline assignment: CDR1 SGHAT and CDR2 FQDESV (reference sequence). The CDR3, as DNA: TGTGCCATAACAAGACTAGCGGACACAGATACGCAGTATTTT. This sequence encodes CAITRLADTDTQYF.

The rearrangement joins TRBV6-5 to TRBJ1-1; D possibly corresponds to TRBD1 (5 bases). The germline CDR1 and CDR2 sequences are MNHEY and SVGAGI. The CDR3 spans 14 residues. The V gene lost 6 bases and the J gene lost 8 bases, with 19 bases spanning the gap. The CDR3 here is CASRDRPDDWEAFF. CDR3 nucleotide sequence: TGTGCCAGCAGAGACAGACCCGATGATTGGGAAGCTTTCTTT.

The rearrangement joins TRBV10-3 to TRBJ1-1; possible D gene TRBD1, 6 bases. Between the trimmed V and J ends, which lost 3 bases and 5 bases, there was a span of 10 bases. This CDR3 has 13 residues. Germline values: CDR1 ENHRY, CDR2 SYGVKD. The CDR3, as DNA: TGTGCCATCAGTGACGGGGGGCGGACTGAAGCTTTCTTT. Its protein product is CAISDGGRTEAFF.

The chain uses TRBV6-6 and TRBJ1-1; TRBD1 matches at 7 bases. The CDR3 loop spans 15 amino acids. Trimming took 2 bases from V and 4 from J; bases not matched to a gene: 7. Germline V gene sequence: CDR1 MNHNY, CDR2 SVGAGI (reference sequence). CDR3 DNA sequence: TGTGCCAGCAGTTACCTACAGGGGTTGAGCACTGAAGCTTTCTTT. It translates to CASSYLQGLSTEAFF.

V usage is TRBV2 and J usage is TRBJ1-2, with no clear D. This CDR3 region has 13 residues. The germline V and J ends were trimmed by 10 bases and 4 bases, with 16 bases remaining between them. The germline V gene encodes CDR1 SNHLY and CDR2 FYNNEI. The CDR3 sequence: CATTGVEGYGYTF. DNA for the CDR3: TGTGCCACCACCGGGGTTGAGGGCTATGGCTACACCTTC.

The chain uses TRBV27 and TRBJ2-7; maybe TRBD2 (7 bases). The CDR3 totals 16 residues. V lost 6 bases and J 0 bases, leaving 18 bases between the germline ends. The germline V gene encodes CDR1 MNHEY and CDR2 SMNVEV (reference sequence). The CDR3 loop is CASSSRGGGASYEQYF. The CDR3 nucleotides read TGTGCCAGCAGCTCTCGGGGTGGGGGGGCCTCCTACGAGCAGTACTTC.

The chain carries TRBV5-5 and TRBJ1-2; no clear D. The CDR3 sequence is 15 residues long. The germline V and J ends were trimmed by 4 bases and 4 bases, with 17 bases remaining between them. From germline, CDR1 is SGHKS and CDR2 YYEKEE (reference sequence). CDR3: CASSREPAPGYGYTF. CDR3 DNA: TGTGCCAGCAGCCGGGAACCCGCCCCAGGCTATGGCTACACCTTC.

This clone was found a few times. Additional DNA sequences in this sample encode the identical CDR3. The CDR3 coding sequence is TGTGCCAGCAGCTTAGACAGGGGTTCTAGCAATCAGCCCCAGCATTTT. Translated: CASSLDRGSSNQPQHF. This rearrangement joins TRBV7-2 to TRBJ1-5, with 7 bases that match TRBD1. Germline values: CDR1 SGHTA, CDR2 FQGNSA. This CDR3 comprises 16 residues. Trimming removed 1 base from V and 0 bases from J; junction bases left unmatched: 3. Full variable domain (rest looked up from reference TRBV7-2 and TRBJ1-5): GAGVSQSPSNKVTEKGKDVELRCDPISGHTALYWYRQSLGQGLEFLIYFQGNSAPDKSGLPSDRFSAERTGGSVSTLTIQRTQQEDSAVYLCASSLDRGSSNQPQHFGDGTRLSIL.

The chain has TRBV19 and TRBJ2-7, with TRBD1 matching over 8 bases. Trimming removed 5 bases from V and 3 bases from J; junction bases left unmatched: 6. Per germline, CDR1 LNHDA and CDR2 SQIVND (reference sequence). CDR3 size: 14 residues. CDR3 in DNA: TGTGCCAGTAGTCAATCAGGGGGCTTCTACGAGCAGTACTTC. This gives the protein CASSQSGGFYEQYF.

V is TRBV27 and J is TRBJ2-7, with D unclear. Trimming took off 5 bases at V and 5 bases at J, with 16 bases between the two ends. CDR1 MNHEY and CDR2 SMNVEV come from the germline V gene (reference sequence). CDR3 length: 14 residues. The CDR3 spells CASSPNLNEDEQYF. The CDR3 coding sequence is TGTGCCAGCAGTCCCAACCTTAACGAGGACGAGCAGTACTTC.